These 9 T cell receptor beta chains originate from one sample sequenced in a study of T cell responses to AZD1222 COVID-19 vaccine (dated by TCRdb to 2020 to 2022). Library prep was done by the immunoSEQ multiplex PCR assay. TCRdb carries this immuneACCESS record with in-frame sequences only. Its versions omit some clonotypes, under half of them owing to an unresolved V gene in the studies checked, with the rest unexplained. The sample table lists some 90,000 clones, around nine tenths of them with a count of one. The ten largest clones take up roughly a fifth of the sample. The label giving this sample's time point can be read as: baseline before first vaccination. The sample consisted of peripheral blood, taken on day 0 of AZD1222 vaccination. The source of these receptors is an adult in good health.

Only a few counts were recorded for this clone. V is TRBV3-1 (or the pseudogene TRBV3-2) and J is TRBJ2-5, with 14 positions matching TRBD2. The ends lost 4 bases at V and 5 bases at J; junction bases unmatched: 6. The length of the CDR3 is 16 residues. The germline V gene has CDR1 LGHDT and CDR2 YNNKEL (reference sequence). CDR3 sequence reads: CASSLRLAGGLETQYF. The CDR3 bases are TGTGCCAGCAGCCTCCGACTAGCGGGGGGGCTCGAGACCCAGTACTTC.

A note on this clone: This sample also contains other DNA sequences that code for the same CDR3. The genes are TRBV7-9 and TRBJ1-1, with 7 bases aligning to TRBD1. The germline CDR1 and CDR2 sequences are SEHNR and FQNEAQ (reference sequence). After removal of 5 bases from V and 1 base from J, the junction contained 4 bases not matched to a gene. The CDR3 loop spans 14 amino acids. In nucleotides, the CDR3 is TGTGCCAGCAGCCTGGGACAGCAGAACACTGAAGCTTTCTTT. Translation gives CASSLGQQNTEAFF.

V and J are TRBV7-9 and TRBJ2-3; D is unclear. Trimming cost V 5 bases and J 1 base, with 10 bases left between them. Germline values: CDR1 SEHNR, CDR2 FQNEAQ (reference sequence). This CDR3 has 14 residues. CDR3 in DNA: TGTGCCAGCAGCGCTCGGGTGGGCACAGATACGCAGTATTTT. Translating it yields CASSARVGTDTQYF.

The J gene is TRBJ2-5, the V gene TRBV20-1, with TRBD1 identical over 9 bases. CDR1 DFQATT and CDR2 SNEGSKA come from the germline V gene (reference sequence). The V gene end was trimmed by 3 bases and the J gene end by 2 bases; junction bases not matched to a gene: 7. CDR3 length equals 15 residues. This chain's CDR3 is CSASTGGDGQETQYF. CDR3 coding DNA: TGCAGTGCTAGTACAGGGGGCGATGGACAAGAGACCCAGTACTTC.

V is TRBV5-1 and J is TRBJ1-4; a possible D gene is TRBD1 (5 bases). With 3 bases removed from V and 8 bases from J, the gap between germline ends came to 14 bases. The germline V gene encodes CDR1 SGHRS and CDR2 YFSETQ. This CDR3 has 14 amino acids. CDR3 amino acids: CASSSGTKGEKLFF. Written as DNA, the CDR3 is TGCGCCAGCAGCTCCGGGACCAAAGGGGAAAAACTGTTTTTT.

This chain uses TRBV7-9 with TRBJ1-1; unclear D gene. Germline V gene lookup returns CDR1 SEHNR and CDR2 FQNEAQ (reference sequence). This CDR3 spans 14 amino acids. V gave up 1 base and J gave up 5 bases, with 11 bases separating them. The CDR3 sequence is CASSLDLDRTEAFF. In DNA form, the CDR3 reads TGTGCCAGCAGCTTAGATTTAGACCGGACTGAAGCTTTCTTT.

The gene calls are TRBV9 and TRBJ1-2, with a tentative D call TRBD1 (5 bases). Trimming shortened V by 0 bases and J by 3 bases, and 21 bases separated the two germline ends. CDR3 size: 18 residues. From germline, CDR1 is SGDLS and CDR2 YYNGEE. The CDR3 region is CASSVDPGDHSIDYGYTF. The DNA of the CDR3 is TGTGCCAGCAGCGTAGACCCCGGGGACCACAGTATAGACTATGGCTACACCTTC.

This chain connects TRBV7-2 to TRBJ1-1; D may be TRBD1 (6 bases). Trimming pared 2 bases from V and 1 base from J, leaving 8 bases between. CDR1 and CDR2 (germline): SGHTA, FQGNSA. This CDR3 spans 14 amino acids. CDR3 in DNA: TGTGCCAGCAGCTTACTGGGGGCGAACACTGAAGCTTTCTTT. The encoded protein is CASSLLGANTEAFF.

This sequence joins TRBV28 and TRBJ1-2; D gene unclear. The germline CDR1 and CDR2 sequences are MDHEN and SYDVKM. This CDR3 contains 12 residues. V was pared by 7 bases and J by 8 bases, with 14 bases between. CDR3 sequence reads: CASTELTAGYTF. The CDR3 DNA reads TGTGCCAGCACGGAACTCACGGCAGGCTACACCTTC.